This TCR beta chain was profiled in a study of OX40 agonist ivuxolimab in advanced cancers. At the level of the study: It was ivuxolimab, an agonistic anti-OX40 (CD134) antibody, that patients were treated with.

Germline V CDR1 and CDR2: PRHDT, FYEKMQ (reference sequence). CDR3 length: 14 residues. V was cut by 5 bases and J by 2 bases, with 13 bases left in between. Using immunoSEQ multiplex PCR, the repertoire was profiled, and TCRdb retains in-frame clones only, with some absent. The sample shows 77,000 or so clones, about 94% of them seen only once. Study conclusions and caveats: Some of the nonresponding patients also showed low levels of normalized T-cell clonal expansion. Within 6 weeks, CD4+ and CD8+ blood T cells expanded clonally at 0.1 to 3.0 mg/kg.

Points on this clone: The target antigen is unknown.

The clonotype was recovered from an adult with an advanced solid tumor such as melanoma, head and neck, liver or kidney cancer. The chain is built from TRBV13 and TRBJ2-7, with D unclear. The specimen was CD4+ or CD8+ T cells sorted from blood, collected in a trial of the OX40 agonist ivuxolimab. CDR3 in amino acids: CASSPRLETYEQYF. CDR3 DNA: TGTGCCAGCAGCCCCCGCCTTGAAACCTACGAGCAGTACTTC. Combining the CDR3 with reference TRBV13 and TRBJ2-7 gives the whole variable domain AAGVIQSPRHLIKEKRETATLKCYPIPRHDTVYWYQQGPGQDPQFLISFYEKMQSDKGSIPDRFSAQQFSDYHSELNMSSLELGDSALYFCASSPRLETYEQYFGPGTRLTVT.